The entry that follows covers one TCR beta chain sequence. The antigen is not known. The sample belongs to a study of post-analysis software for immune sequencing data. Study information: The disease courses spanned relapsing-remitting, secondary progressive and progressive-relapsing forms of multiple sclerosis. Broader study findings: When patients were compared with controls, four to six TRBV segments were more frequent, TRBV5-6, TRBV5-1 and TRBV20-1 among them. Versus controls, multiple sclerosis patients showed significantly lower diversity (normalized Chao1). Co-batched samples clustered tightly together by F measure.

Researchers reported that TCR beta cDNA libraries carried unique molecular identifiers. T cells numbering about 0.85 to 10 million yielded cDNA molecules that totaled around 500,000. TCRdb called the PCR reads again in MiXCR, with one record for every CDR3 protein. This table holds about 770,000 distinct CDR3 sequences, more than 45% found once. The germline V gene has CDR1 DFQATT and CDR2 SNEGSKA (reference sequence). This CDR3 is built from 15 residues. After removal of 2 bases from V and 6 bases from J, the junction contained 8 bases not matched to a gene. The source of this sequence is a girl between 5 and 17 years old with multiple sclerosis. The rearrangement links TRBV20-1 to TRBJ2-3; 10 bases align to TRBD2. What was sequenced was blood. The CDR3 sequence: CSARWASGSRDTQYF. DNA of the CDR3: TGCAGTGCTAGATGGGCTAGCGGGAGTAGGGATACGCAGTATTTT.